This entry is about one T cell receptor (beta chain). Antigen unknown. The data derive from a study of CXCR3-negative and CXCR3-positive naive CD8 T cells. Study-wide results and limits: CXCR3-positive naive cells had TRB CDR3s that were more hydrophobic than CXCR3-negative naive cells had. Upon cryopreservation, CXCR3 expression partially decreased, and most assays used fresh PBMCs.

Libraries were UMI-labeled 5' RACE TRB cDNA. Reanalyzing the 5' RACE reads, TCRdb keeps one entry per CDR3 protein, without DNA. Its clone listing holds some 150,000 distinct CDR3 sequences. The germline CDR1 and CDR2 sequences are MDHEN and SYDVKM. The CDR3 contains 15 residues. The source material was naive CXCR3+ CD8+ T cells from blood. Subset in this sample: CD45RO-CCR7+CD27+CD95- naive CD8+ T cells expressing CXCR3 (TNR3+). This receptor was identified in a human donor in good health. Some clones in this sample may be carry-over from other donors' samples. The chain recombines TRBV28 with TRBJ2-5; TCRdb reports TRBD2, a call that lacks DNA to check it against. The CDR3 here is CASSLELAGGETQYF.